This TCR beta chain was found in a study of T-cell memory formation after mild COVID-19. Background on the study: Most TCR clusters belonged to a single donor. Overall study findings and caveats: A second wave of clones peaked on day 37, and their SARS-CoV-2 specificity went unconfirmed. Cross-reactive memory appears to have joined, as suggested by some responding clones showing up in pre-infection memory.

MiXCR, run by TCRdb on the 5' RACE reads, gives a single entry per CDR3 protein. The sample carries around 470,000 distinct CDR3 sequences, roughly 20% recorded once. With regard to this clonotype: As yet, its antigen is unknown.

Germline CDR1 and CDR2: SGHTA and FQGTGA. V gave up 5 bases and J gave up 1 base, with 8 bases separating them. This CDR3 is built from 13 residues. Sample: PBMCs or a T cell subset sorted from them (not recorded which). This receptor was identified in an adult woman who had mild COVID-19 (a few samples of this study predate the infection). Cell type and time point are not known. The rearrangement links TRBV7-3 to TRBJ1-1, with no clear D. CDR3 DNA: TGTGCCAGCAGCGATATGGCGAACACTGAAGCTTTCTTT. Translating gives CASSDMANTEAFF.